Listed below are T cell receptor beta chains from one sample, sequenced in a study of blood T cell repertoires in COVID-19. Produced via immunoSEQ multiplex PCR; TCRdb's table is partial and in-frame only. The repertoire includes about 190,000 clones, roughly 90% of them detected once, and about 6.8% sits in the top ten. Input material: peripheral blood. The receptors come from a woman aged 35 to 49 who had recovered from COVID-19. Each CDR3 is given with its conserved first and last residue. Fields, in order: V gene, J gene, clone size, D gene, CDR3 DNA, CDR3 protein. The D gene is left open where the match is weak. Expanded clones are given a class, and other clones once, few, many or no size at all.

V gene: TRBV5-5
J gene: TRBJ1-1
clone size: .
D gene: .
CDR3 DNA: TGTGCCAGCAGCCTAGGCCCTGAAGCTTTCTTT
CDR3 protein: CASSLGPEAFF

V gene: TRBV30
J gene: TRBJ2-7
clone size: .
D gene: TRBD1
CDR3 DNA: TGTGCCTGGAGTATAGAGACAGGGGTCCTCGAGCAGTACTTC
CDR3 protein: CAWSIETGVLEQYF

V gene: TRBV29-1
J gene: TRBJ2-1
clone size: .
D gene: TRBD1
CDR3 DNA: TGCAGCGTCGGGACAGGTTACAATGAGCAGTTCTTC
CDR3 protein: CSVGTGYNEQFF

V gene: TRBV27
J gene: TRBJ2-7
clone size: few
D gene: .
CDR3 DNA: TGTGCCAGCAAGTTTAGCGGTAACTCCTACGAGCAGTACTTC
CDR3 protein: CASKFSGNSYEQYF

V gene: TRBV5-1
J gene: TRBJ1-5
clone size: .
D gene: .
CDR3 DNA: TGCGCCAGCAGCTTGTCAGGGAAGACCAATCAGCCCCAGCATTTT
CDR3 protein: CASSLSGKTNQPQHF

V gene: TRBV4-2
J gene: TRBJ1-3
clone size: .
D gene: .
CDR3 DNA: TGTGCCAGCAGCCAAGATTTCCCTTCAGGGTACGGAAACACCATATATTTT
CDR3 protein: CASSQDFPSGYGNTIYF

V gene: TRBV2
J gene: TRBJ2-7
clone size: once
D gene: .
CDR3 DNA: TGTGCCAGCCAGCGACGACGGGGAACGGACAGTCTGATCTCCTACGAGCAGTACTTC
CDR3 protein: CASQRRRGTDSLISYEQYF

V gene: TRBV4-2
J gene: TRBJ2-2
clone size: few
D gene: TRBD2
CDR3 DNA: TGTGCCAGCAGCCAAGATAGTCTAGCGGCGAACACCGGGGAGCTGTTTTTT
CDR3 protein: CASSQDSLAANTGELFF

V gene: TRBV6-5
J gene: TRBJ1-3
clone size: .
D gene: .
CDR3 DNA: TGTGCCAGCAGTTACCAACAGACATGGACTGGAAACACCATATATTTT
CDR3 protein: CASSYQQTWTGNTIYF

V gene: TRBV3-1/TRBV3-2
J gene: TRBJ2-5
clone size: .
D gene: TRBD2
CDR3 DNA: TGTGCCAGCACCCTAGCGGGAGGGCCACGGCAAGAGACCCAGTACTTC
CDR3 protein: CASTLAGGPRQETQYF

V gene: TRBV7-6
J gene: TRBJ2-7
clone size: .
D gene: .
CDR3 DNA: TGTGCCAGCAGCTTAGATGGAGGGGACGTATTCTCCTACGAGCAGTACTTC
CDR3 protein: CASSLDGGDVFSYEQYF

V gene: TRBV2
J gene: TRBJ1-5
clone size: .
D gene: TRBD1
CDR3 DNA: TGTGCCAGCAGGGACAGGACAGGAAACAATCAGCCCCAGCATTTT
CDR3 protein: CASRDRTGNNQPQHF

V gene: TRBV7-2
J gene: TRBJ2-1
clone size: .
D gene: .
CDR3 DNA: TGTGCCAGCAGCCTAGCCGGGGGACCCGGCACCGGGCACAATGAGCAGTTCTTC
CDR3 protein: CASSLAGGPGTGHNEQFF

V gene: TRBV29-1
J gene: TRBJ2-7
clone size: .
D gene: TRBD2
CDR3 DNA: TGCAGCGTTGAAGGGGGGACTAGCGGGGACTACGAGCAGTACTTC
CDR3 protein: CSVEGGTSGDYEQYF

V gene: TRBV2
J gene: TRBJ2-5
clone size: .
D gene: .
CDR3 DNA: TGTGCCAGCAGTGAAGCATCTCAGGGATGGCAAGAGACCCAGTACTTC
CDR3 protein: CASSEASQGWQETQYF

V gene: TRBV4-2
J gene: TRBJ1-5
clone size: .
D gene: TRBD1
CDR3 DNA: TGTGCCAGCAGCCCAGGACAGGGACAACAGCCCCAGCATTTT
CDR3 protein: CASSPGQGQQPQHF

V gene: TRBV3-1/TRBV3-2
J gene: TRBJ2-6
clone size: .
D gene: TRBD2
CDR3 DNA: TGTGCCAGCAGCCATGGAGCGGGGAACGTCCTGACTTTC
CDR3 protein: CASSHGAGNVLTF

V gene: TRBV9
J gene: TRBJ2-1
clone size: .
D gene: .
CDR3 DNA: TGTGCCAGCAGCGTAGAGGTCAGGGACAATGAGCAGTTCTTC
CDR3 protein: CASSVEVRDNEQFF

V gene: TRBV7-2
J gene: TRBJ2-1
clone size: .
D gene: TRBD2
CDR3 DNA: TGTGCCAGCAGCTTAGCCGCGGGAGGGCTTTACAATGAGCAGTTCTTC
CDR3 protein: CASSLAAGGLYNEQFF

V gene: TRBV12-3/TRBV12-4
J gene: TRBJ1-2
clone size: once
D gene: TRBD1
CDR3 DNA: TGTGCCAGCAGGACAGGGGGCCATGGCTACACCTTC
CDR3 protein: CASRTGGHGYTF

V gene: TRBV10-3
J gene: TRBJ2-7
clone size: .
D gene: .
CDR3 DNA: TGTGCCATCAGGGAGACAGGTTACCACGAGCAGTACTTC
CDR3 protein: CAIRETGYHEQYF

V gene: TRBV28
J gene: TRBJ1-3
clone size: .
D gene: .
CDR3 DNA: TGTGCCAGCAGTGAAGGGACAAACGCTGGAAACACCATATATTTT
CDR3 protein: CASSEGTNAGNTIYF

V gene: TRBV14
J gene: TRBJ2-1
clone size: .
D gene: .
CDR3 DNA: TGTGCCAGCAGCCAAGTTAGTGTAGAGCAGTTCTTC
CDR3 protein: CASSQVSVEQFF

V gene: TRBV5-1
J gene: TRBJ1-5
clone size: .
D gene: TRBD1
CDR3 DNA: TGCGCCAGCAGCTTGATGCCCGACAGGGGAGGCCAGCCCCAGCATTTT
CDR3 protein: CASSLMPDRGGQPQHF

V gene: TRBV7-6
J gene: TRBJ1-6
clone size: once
D gene: .
CDR3 DNA: TGTGCCAGCAGCGCGGGGGGACGCATTAATTCACCCCTCCACTTT
CDR3 protein: CASSAGGRINSPLHF

V gene: TRBV11-1
J gene: TRBJ1-6
clone size: .
D gene: .
CDR3 DNA: TGTGCCAGCAGCGCCCGGGAGGGAGTAAATTCACCCCTCCACTTT
CDR3 protein: CASSAREGVNSPLHF

V gene: TRBV6-6
J gene: TRBJ1-1
clone size: .
D gene: .
CDR3 DNA: TGTGCCAGCGGCCGACAGCAGCTGAACACTGAAGCTTTCTTT
CDR3 protein: CASGRQQLNTEAFF

V gene: TRBV29-1
J gene: TRBJ1-1
clone size: .
D gene: .
CDR3 DNA: TGCAGCGGATGTCTAGAGGGTGGCACTGAAGCTTTCTTT
CDR3 protein: CSGCLEGGTEAFF

V gene: TRBV19
J gene: TRBJ1-4
clone size: once
D gene: TRBD1
CDR3 DNA: TGTGCCAGTAGCGACTATGGACAGGGACTGTTTTTT
CDR3 protein: CASSDYGQGLFF

V gene: TRBV6-5
J gene: TRBJ1-2
clone size: .
D gene: TRBD1
CDR3 DNA: TGTGCCAGCACCGGACAGGGCTATGGCTACACCTTC
CDR3 protein: CASTGQGYGYTF